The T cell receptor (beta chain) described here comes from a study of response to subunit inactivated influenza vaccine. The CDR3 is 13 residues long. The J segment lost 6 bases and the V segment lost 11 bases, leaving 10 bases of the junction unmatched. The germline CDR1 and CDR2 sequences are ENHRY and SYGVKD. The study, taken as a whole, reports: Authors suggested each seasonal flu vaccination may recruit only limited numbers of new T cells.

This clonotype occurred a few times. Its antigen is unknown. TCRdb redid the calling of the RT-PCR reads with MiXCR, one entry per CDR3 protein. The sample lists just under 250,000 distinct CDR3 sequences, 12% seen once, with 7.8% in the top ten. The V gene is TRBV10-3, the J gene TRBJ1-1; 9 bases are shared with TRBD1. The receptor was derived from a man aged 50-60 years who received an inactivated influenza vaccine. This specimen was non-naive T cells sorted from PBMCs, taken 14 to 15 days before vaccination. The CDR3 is CAASTGGWAEAFF. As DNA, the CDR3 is TGTGCCGCATCGACAGGGGGGTGGGCTGAAGCTTTCTTT.